A selection of T cell receptor beta chains follows, all from one sample in a study of cytomegalovirus exposure and HLA in healthy donors. TCRdb's table, derived via immunoSEQ multiplex PCR, lists solely in-frame clones and lacks some. Found here are 75,000 to 95,000 clones, approximately 90% of them singletons; the top ten hold about 2.5%. Sequencing was performed on PBMCs. The receptors stem from a man between 18 and 29 years old in good health and CMV-seronegative. The conserved cysteine and the conserved F or W are not part of the CDR3 here.

TRBJ1-2,TRBV30,AWSKQGASGYT
TRBJ1-1,TRBV6-5,ASSYSSRGNTEAF
TRBJ2-1,TRBV7-2,ASSLTRHEQF
TRBJ1-4,TRBV28,ASSSYRGEKLF
TRBJ2-2,TRBV5-8,ASSSGWREDTGELF
TRBJ1-1,TRBV6-1,ASSEGGVTAF
TRBJ2-5,TRBV28,ASALVGLGGRDGETQY
TRBJ2-1,TRBV29-1,SVLANRGVSYNEQF
TRBJ1-2,TRBV5-6,ASSLADSYGYT
TRBJ2-7,TRBV27,ASSFEGRGRVREQY